This T cell receptor (beta chain) is drawn from a study of shared clonotypes between healthy human individuals. Donors, without exception, were Caucasian adults residing in Nashville, Tennessee. Trimming cost V 6 bases and J 4 bases; bases outside gene matches: 10. This CDR3 contains 16 residues. Germline CDR1 and CDR2: SNHLY and FYNNEI. Produced via immunoSEQ multiplex PCR; TCRdb's table is partial and in-frame only. The repertoire holds about 2 million clones, 95% seen once, with more than 0.1% in the top ten. This clonotype was obtained from a man aged 18 to 30 in good health. The rearrangement links TRBV2 to TRBJ1-5, with TRBD1 matching 9 bases. The sequenced material came from naive CD4+ T cells sorted from blood. Noted subset: CD45RA+ positively selected. CDR3 sequence: CASRGLGQGLNQPQHF. The CDR3 bases are TGTGCCAGCAGGGGATTAGGACAGGGGCTAAATCAGCCCCAGCATTTT.